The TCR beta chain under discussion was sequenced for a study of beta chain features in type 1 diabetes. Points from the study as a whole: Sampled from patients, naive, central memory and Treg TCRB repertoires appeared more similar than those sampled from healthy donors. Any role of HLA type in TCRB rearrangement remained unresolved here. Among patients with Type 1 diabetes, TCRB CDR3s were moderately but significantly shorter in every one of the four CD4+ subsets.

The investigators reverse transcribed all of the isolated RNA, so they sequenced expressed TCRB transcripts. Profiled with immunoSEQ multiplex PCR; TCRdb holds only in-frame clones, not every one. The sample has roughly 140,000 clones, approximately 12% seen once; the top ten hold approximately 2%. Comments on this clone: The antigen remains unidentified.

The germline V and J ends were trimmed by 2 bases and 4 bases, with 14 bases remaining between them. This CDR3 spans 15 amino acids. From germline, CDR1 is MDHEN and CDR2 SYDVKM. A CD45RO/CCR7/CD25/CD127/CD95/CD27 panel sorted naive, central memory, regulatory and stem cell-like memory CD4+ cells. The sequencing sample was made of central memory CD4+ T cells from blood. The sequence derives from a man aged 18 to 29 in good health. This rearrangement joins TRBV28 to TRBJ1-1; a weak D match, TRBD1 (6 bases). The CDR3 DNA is TGTGCCAGCAGTTTAAGGGGGGGTTCGCGCACTGAAGCTTTCTTT. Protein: CASSLRGGSRTEAFF. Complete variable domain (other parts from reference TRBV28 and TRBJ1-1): DVKVTQSSRYLVKRTGEKVFLECVQDMDHENMFWYRQDPGLGLRLIYFSYDVKMKEKGDIPEGYSVSREKKERFSLILESASTNQTSMYLCASSLRGGSRTEAFFGQGTRLTVV.